A single sample is the source of the 28 T cell receptor beta chains below, sequenced in a study of breast tumors, draining lymph nodes, adjacent tissues. The lymph nodes were axillary draining lymph nodes from breast cancer patients. TCRdb re-called the multiplex PCR reads with MiXCR, one entry per CDR3 protein. The table lists 150,000 to 250,000 distinct CDR3 sequences, roughly 31% of them singletons. Sequencing was done on a sample of axillary lymph node tissue. All receptors derive from a female donor with breast cancer. Some clones in this sample may be carry-over from other donors' samples.

This clonotype was seen a handful of times. V is TRBV6-5 and J is TRBJ1-1; D not certain. The CDR3 is 11 amino acids. Germline loops: CDR1 MNHEY, CDR2 SVGAGI. V was pared by 8 bases and J by 1 base, with 5 bases between. The CDR3 coding sequence is TGTGCCAGCGGCGGGAACACTGAAGCTTTCTTT. It codes for CASGGNTEAFF.

This rearrangement joins TRBV6-1 to TRBJ2-7, with TRBD2 matching over 11 bases. The V gene's germline CDR1 is MNHNS and CDR2 SASEGT. The CDR3 loop spans 16 amino acids. J lost 6 bases, V lost 7 bases, and 14 bases had no gene match. The CDR3 DNA follows: TGTGCCAGCATCCACCAGAGGGCTAGCGGGAGGCGCGAGCAGTACTTC. Encoded protein: CASIHQRASGRREQYF.

In its sample, this clonotype was seen once. A read error may account for a junction end that differs from germline. The V call is TRBV15, the J call TRBJ2-5, with TRBD1 as a possible D gene (6 bases). The CDR3 runs 15 residues. Germline V lookup: CDR1 LNHNV, CDR2 YYDKDF (reference sequence). The CDR3 sequence: CATSRDLGHQGTQYF. Here the CDR3 DNA reads TGTGCCACCAGCAGAGACTTGGGACATCAAGGGACCCAGTACTTT.

As concerns this clonotype: The DNA is left out, because the CDR3 cannot be placed on it with certainty; the CDR3 is given as TCRdb lists it. The rearrangement uses TRBV7-9 and TRBJ2-1; the table's D call, TRBD2, has no DNA check behind it. The germline gives CDR1 SEHNR, CDR2 FQNEAQ (reference sequence). The CDR3 region is 19 residues in length, termini included. Here the CDR3 reads CASSFYICSANSGRDEQFF.

The gene calls are TRBV10-3 and TRBJ2-5; 9 nucleotides line up with TRBD2. V dropped 5 bases and J dropped 2; count of bases not matched to a gene: 6. CDR1 and CDR2 from the germline V gene are ENHRY and SYGVKD. The CDR3 runs to 15 residues. The CDR3 nucleotides read TGTGCCATCAGTCGGCGGGAGGGCTCTCAAGAGACCCAGTACTTC. Amino acids: CAISRREGSQETQYF.

This clonotype was detected ten times or more. This chain connects TRBV7-9 to TRBJ2-7; TRBD2 matches at 10 bases. The CDR3 length is 13 residues. Germline-derived CDR1 and CDR2 are SEHNR and FQNEAQ (reference sequence). V lost 0 bases and J lost 8; bases outside the gene matches: 1. The CDR3 protein is CASSLALAGQQYF. CDR3 in DNA: TGTGCCAGCAGCTTAGCACTAGCGGGGCAGCAGTACTTC.

With regard to this clonotype: The germline gene is not matched at one end of the junction; a read error may be the cause. The chain combines TRBV30 with TRBJ1-5; D perhaps matches TRBD1 (5 bases). The CDR3 length is 14 residues. Germline CDR1 and CDR2: GTSNPN and SVGIG (reference sequence). This CDR3 reads CAWSPTAGDQPPHF. CDR3 bases: TGTGCCTGGAGCCCCACTGCGGGGGATCAGCCCCCGCATTTT. Full variable domain (rest looked up from reference TRBV30 and TRBJ1-5): SQTIHQWPATLVQPVGSPLSLECTVEGTSNPNLYWYRQAAGRGLQLLFYSVGIGQISSEVPQNLSASRPQDRQFILSSKKLLLSDSGFYLCAWSPTAGDQPPHFGDGTRLSIL.

This clonotype was picked up a small number of times. A much larger clone is a single base away; this may be a read error. The rearrangement uses TRBV5-4 and TRBJ2-7; unclear D gene. Germline assignment: CDR1 SGHNT and CDR2 YYREEE (reference sequence). Deletions cut 1 base from V and 5 bases from J, with 10 bases between. This CDR3 is built from 13 residues. CDR3 nucleotide sequence: TGTGCCAGCAGCTTGAGGCAGGCCCACGAGCAGTACTTC. This gives the protein CASSLRQAHEQYF.

Comment on this clonotype: Since no conserved phenylalanine or tryptophan closes the CDR3, a read error is the likely cause. It is unclear where the CDR3 begins or ends on the DNA, so no DNA is shown, and the CDR3 is as TCRdb lists it. The chain joins TRBV6-6 to TRBJ2-2; the table assigns TRBD1, which was not confirmed against the DNA. Germline V gene data show CDR1 as MNHNY and CDR2 as SVGAGI (reference sequence). The CDR3 is 15 residues long, ends included. CDR3 region: CASRLGTANTGELMS.

This clonotype was found many times. The chain recombines TRBV11-2 with TRBJ1-6; D perhaps matches TRBD1 (5 bases). CDR1 SGHAT and CDR2 FQNNGV come from the germline V gene. V was pared by 1 base and J by 5 bases, with 9 bases between. The CDR3 loop spans 15 amino acids. This CDR3 is CASSLAGKDNSPLHF. CDR3 nucleotides: TGTGCCAGCAGCTTAGCAGGGAAGGATAATTCACCCCTCCACTTT.

There are many counts of this clonotype. This chain links TRBV7-3 with TRBJ2-3; maybe TRBD2 (5 bases). This CDR3 comprises 18 residues. V was shortened by 5 bases and J by 1 base, with 22 bases between the two germline ends. The germline V gene encodes CDR1 SGHTA and CDR2 FQGTGA. The CDR3 loop is CASSPDHWRAGRTDTQYF. CDR3 bases: TGTGCCAGCAGCCCAGACCATTGGCGGGCCGGCCGCACAGATACGCAGTATTTT.

The table lists this clonotype with many counts. The CDR3 is CASSFGSGGMSETQYF. The CDR3 DNA reads TGTGCCAGCAGTTTTGGTAGCGGGGGGATGTCGGAGACCCAGTACTTC. The chain employs TRBV12-3 or TRBV12-4 and TRBJ2-5; TRBD2 agrees at 10 bases. The CDR3 totals 16 residues. Losses at the gene ends were 3 bases for V and 5 bases for J; bases not matched to a gene: 9.

As to this clonotype: Given a much more abundant clone one base away, this may be a read error. This chain uses TRBV9 with TRBJ2-7; the D is unclear. CDR3 size: 14 residues. Per germline, CDR1 SGDLS and CDR2 YYNGEE. CDR3 nucleotide sequence: TGTGCCAGCAGCGTTTCCGTAAACTCCCACGAGCAGTACTTC. Its translation: CASSVSVNSHEQYF.

This clonotype was found many times. This CDR3 reads CASSQRTSVYNEQFF. The CDR3 nucleotides read TGTGCCAGCAGCCAACGGACTAGCGTGTACAATGAGCAGTTCTTC. V gene TRBV5-8 combines with J gene TRBJ2-1, with 9 bases identical to TRBD2. The CDR3 consists of 15 residues. V lost 4 bases and J lost 4; bases outside the gene matches: 6. The germline V gene has CDR1 SGHTS and CDR2 YDEGEE. The full variable domain, with the rest looked up from reference TRBV5-8 and TRBJ2-1, is EAGVTQSPTHLIKTRGQQATLRCSPISGHTSVYWYQQALGLGLQFLLWYDEGEERNRGNFPPRFSGRQFPNYSSELNVNALELEDSALYLCASSQRTSVYNEQFFGPGTRLTVL.

The table lists this clonotype with many counts. V is TRBV5-1 and J is TRBJ2-1, with TRBD1 identical over 8 bases. CDR3 size: 15 residues. V trimming: 2 bases; J trimming: 1 base; junction bases outside the gene matches: 2. Germline CDR1 and CDR2: SGHRS and YFSETQ. The DNA for the CDR3 is TGCGCCAGCAGCTTCCAGGGGGCGTCCTACAATGAGCAGTTCTTC. Its protein product is CASSFQGASYNEQFF. Using reference TRBV5-1 and TRBJ2-1 for the parts outside the CDR3, the full variable domain is KAGVTQTPRYLIKTRGQQVTLSCSPISGHRSVSWYQQTPGQGLQFLFEYFSETQRNKGNFPGRFSGRQFSNSRSEMNVSTLELGDSALYLCASSFQGASYNEQFFGPGTRLTVL.

This clonotype has more than one count but fewer than ten. Possible read error: a much larger clone is one base away. The chain carries TRBV5-1 and TRBJ2-1, with D perhaps TRBD2 (6 bases). This CDR3 contains 13 residues. V lost 4 bases, J lost 13 bases, and 18 bases lay in between. CDR1 is SGHRS and CDR2 is YFSETQ in the germline V gene. Here the CDR3 DNA reads TGCGCCAGCAGCACCCGGGACGGCGGGGACCAGTTCTTC. This sequence encodes CASSTRDGGDQFF. Looking up the rest from reference TRBV5-1 and TRBJ2-1 gives the full variable domain: KAGVTQTPRYLIKTRGQQVTLSCSPISGHRSVSWYQQTPGQGLQFLFEYFSETQRNKGNFPGRFSGRQFSNSRSEMNVSTLELGDSALYLCASSTRDGGDQFFGPGTRLTVL.

This clonotype came up many times. The chain carries TRBV6-5 and TRBJ1-2; D uncertain. Trimming removed 2 bases at V and 4 bases at J, with 8 bases between. CDR1 is MNHEY, CDR2 SVGAGI, per germline. CDR3 length equals 13 residues. The CDR3 nucleotides are TGTGCCAGCAGTTACGGTTGGGGCTATGGCTACACCTTC. Translating gives CASSYGWGYGYTF.

The CDR3 loop is CASSGGGYSPLHF. DNA for the CDR3: TGTGCCAGCAGTGGCGGGGGATATTCACCCCTCCACTTT. J is TRBJ1-6 and V is TRBV6-1; possible D gene TRBD1, 5 bases. CDR1 MNHNS and CDR2 SASEGT come from the germline V gene. The CDR3 has 13 residues. V was clipped by 4 bases and J by 8 bases, with 9 bases between them.

This clonotype was seen ten or more times. The V gene is TRBV5-1, the J gene TRBJ2-3; D possibly corresponds to TRBD1 (5 bases). Germline V CDR1 and CDR2: SGHRS, YFSETQ. Trimming left V 2 bases short and J 4 bases short, with 17 bases between. The CDR3 has 16 amino acids. The CDR3 coding sequence is TGCGCCAGCAGCTTCTTCCAGGGTAATATCGCAGATACGCAGTATTTT. Translation gives CASSFFQGNIADTQYF.

This clonotype was observed many times. One end of the junction varies from germline; a read error may be responsible. This chain connects TRBV7-7 to TRBJ2-5; D might be TRBD1 (7 bases). The CDR3 is 14 amino acids. The germline V gene encodes CDR1 SSHAT and CDR2 FNYEAQ (reference sequence). For the CDR3, the DNA is TGTGCTAGCAGCCACGGAGGGACAGAAGAGACCCAGTACTTC. It encodes CASSHGGTEETQYF.

This chain links TRBV2 with TRBJ2-7; D is possibly TRBD1 (6 bases). Trimming pared 2 bases from V and 12 bases from J, leaving 14 bases between. Germline-derived CDR1 and CDR2 are SNHLY and FYNNEI. The CDR3 is 12 amino acids. The CDR3 loop reads CASSELRQARYF. Written as DNA, the CDR3 is TGTGCCAGCAGTGAACTCAGACAGGCCCGGTACTTC.

About this clonotype itself: At one boundary the junction diverges from the germline segment, which might be a read error. This chain uses TRBV7-8 with TRBJ1-6, with 7 positions matching TRBD1. The CDR3 is 15 residues long. From germline, CDR1 is SGHVS and CDR2 FQNEAQ. In DNA, the CDR3 is TGTGCCAGCAGCGTGGGAGGGGGCTCGTATTCTCCCCTCCACTTT. Encoded protein: CASSVGGGSYSPLHF.

This clonotype was counted many times. J is TRBJ1-5 and V is TRBV20-1; possible D gene TRBD1, 6 bases. From germline, CDR1 is DFQATT and CDR2 SNEGSKA (reference sequence). V was cut by 6 bases and J by 0 bases, with 12 bases left in between. This CDR3 spans 14 amino acids. The CDR3 reads CSALTGLSNQPQHF. CDR3 nucleotides: TGCAGTGCGCTTACAGGGCTTAGCAATCAGCCCCAGCATTTT.

Regarding this clonotype: An end of the junction differs from the germline gene, which may be a read error. The chain is built from TRBV6-6 and TRBJ2-7; maybe TRBD1 (6 bases). Germline-derived CDR1 and CDR2 are MNHNY and SVGAGI (reference sequence). This CDR3 is built from 13 residues. The CDR3 nucleotides are TGTGCCAGCAGTTTCGGACAGTCCTACGAGCGGTACTTC. It specifies CASSFGQSYERYF.

This clonotype has ten or more counts. The chain employs TRBV20-1 and TRBJ1-6; weak D call: TRBD1 (5 bases). This CDR3 contains 14 residues. Per germline, CDR1 DFQATT and CDR2 SNEGSKA (reference sequence). Between the trimmed V and J ends, which lost 0 bases and 10 bases, there was a span of 13 bases. The CDR3 DNA sequence: TGCAGTGCTAGAGATCGGGACCTTTACTCACCCCTCCACTTT. As protein: CSARDRDLYSPLHF.

Comments on this clonotype: A single base separates this from a much larger clone, so it may be a read error. The V call is TRBV20-1, the J call TRBJ2-3, with TRBD2 matching over 9 bases. V gave up 4 bases and J gave up 6 bases; unmatched junction bases: 11. CDR3 length: 15 amino acids. Per the germline V gene, CDR1 is DFQATT and CDR2 is SNEGSKA (reference sequence). As DNA, the CDR3 is TGCAGTGCTAAGGAGTTTGGGACTAGCTCCGATACGCAGTATTTT. This gives the protein CSAKEFGTSSDTQYF.

The chain is built from TRBV7-6 and TRBJ2-2, with D maybe TRBD2 (6 bases). V lost 2 bases, J lost 1 base, and 8 bases lay in between. The CDR3 runs to 15 residues. Looked up from germline, CDR1 is SGHVS and CDR2 is FNYEAQ. CDR3 DNA: TGTGCCAGCAGCTTATCGGAGGGGAACACCGGGGAGCTGTTTTTT. Its translation: CASSLSEGNTGELFF.

This clonotype has just a few counts. This CDR3 reads CASSHLESTGELFF. For the CDR3, the DNA is TGTGCCAGCAGCCACCTCGAGAGCACCGGGGAGCTGTTTTTT. The rearrangement links TRBV3-1 to TRBJ2-2, with D hard to call. Trimming took 3 bases from V and 4 from J, leaving 9 bases between them. The CDR3 sequence is 14 residues long. CDR1 and CDR2 from the germline V gene are LGHDT and YNNKEL (reference sequence). The variable domain in full, completed from reference TRBV3-1 and TRBJ2-2, reads DTAVSQTPKYLVTQMGNDKSIKCEQNLGHDTMYWYKQDSKKFLKIMFSYNNKELIINETVPNRFSPKSPDKAHLNLHINSLELGDSAVYFCASSHLESTGELFFGEGSRLTVL.